One TCR beta chain is described in this entry. Its matching antigen is unknown. The data originate from a study of CD8 T cells in Susac syndrome. Germline assignment: CDR1 MNHEY and CDR2 SMNVEV (reference sequence). The CDR3 contains 15 residues. The V and J ends lost 7 bases and 4 bases, in that order; junction bases with no gene match: 10. High-throughput TCR beta sequencing covered peripheral CD8+ and CD4+ T cells. Negative isolation was used for CD8+ and CD4+ T cells and FACS enrichment for TEMRA cells. Reverse transcription used roughly 0.5 to 1 ug RNA and random hexamers. A multiplex approach, immunoSEQ multiplex PCR, amplified TCR beta CDR3 across 54 Vbeta and 13 Jbeta. TCRdb fed the immunoSEQ multiplex PCR reads into MiXCR, producing one record per CDR3 protein. Altogether some 120,000 distinct CDR3 sequences are present, about 90% being singletons, with the ten largest covering 0.2% to 0.25%.

Study results and limitations: It was acknowledged by the study that relatively few individuals were included in its TCR sequencing and HLA analysis.

Sample: CD8+ T cells from PBMCs. This receptor was taken from a human donor with multiple sclerosis. The chain joins TRBV27 to TRBJ2-7, with 10 bases lining up with TRBD2. In DNA, the CDR3 is TGTGCCAGCACCTCTTTAGCGGGAGGAAGGTACGAGCAGTACTTC. Translated, it gives CASTSLAGGRYEQYF.